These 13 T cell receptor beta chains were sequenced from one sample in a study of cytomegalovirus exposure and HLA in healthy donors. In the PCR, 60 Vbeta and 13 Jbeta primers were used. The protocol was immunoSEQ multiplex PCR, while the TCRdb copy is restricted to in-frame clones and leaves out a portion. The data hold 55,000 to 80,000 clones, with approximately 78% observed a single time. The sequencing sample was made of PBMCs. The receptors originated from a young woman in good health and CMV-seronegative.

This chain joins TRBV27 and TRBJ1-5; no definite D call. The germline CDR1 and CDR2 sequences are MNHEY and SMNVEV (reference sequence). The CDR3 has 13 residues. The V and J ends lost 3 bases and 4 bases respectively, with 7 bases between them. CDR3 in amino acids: CASSLSPNQPQHF. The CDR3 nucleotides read TGTGCCAGCAGTTTGTCCCCAAATCAGCCCCAGCATTTT.

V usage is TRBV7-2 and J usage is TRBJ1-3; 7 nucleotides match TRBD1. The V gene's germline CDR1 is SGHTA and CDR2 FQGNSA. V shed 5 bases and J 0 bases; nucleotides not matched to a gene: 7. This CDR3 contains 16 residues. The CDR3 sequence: CASSPGQPYSGNTIYF. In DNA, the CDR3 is TGTGCCAGCAGCCCGGGACAGCCTTACTCTGGAAACACCATATATTTT.

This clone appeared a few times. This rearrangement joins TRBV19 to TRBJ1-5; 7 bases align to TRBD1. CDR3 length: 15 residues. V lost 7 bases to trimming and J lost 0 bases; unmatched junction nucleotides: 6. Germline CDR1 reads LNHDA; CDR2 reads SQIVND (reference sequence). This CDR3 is CASTPTGLSNQPQHF. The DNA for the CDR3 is TGTGCCAGTACCCCGACAGGGCTTAGCAATCAGCCCCAGCATTTT.

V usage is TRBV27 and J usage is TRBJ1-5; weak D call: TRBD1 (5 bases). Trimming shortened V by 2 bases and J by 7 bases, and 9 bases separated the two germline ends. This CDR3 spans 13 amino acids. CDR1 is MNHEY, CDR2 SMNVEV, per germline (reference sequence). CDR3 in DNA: TGTGCCAGCAGTTTAGGCGGGGACCAGCCCCAGCATTTT. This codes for CASSLGGDQPQHF.

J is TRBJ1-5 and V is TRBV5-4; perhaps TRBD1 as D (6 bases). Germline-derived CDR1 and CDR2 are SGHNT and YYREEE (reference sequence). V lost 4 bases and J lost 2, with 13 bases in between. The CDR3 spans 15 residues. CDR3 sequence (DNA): TGTGCCAGCAGCAACGGGGGGGGCGGCAATCAGCCCCAGCATTTT. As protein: CASSNGGGGNQPQHF. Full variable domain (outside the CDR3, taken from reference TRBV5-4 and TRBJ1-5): ETGVTQSPTHLIKTRGQQVTLRCSSQSGHNTVSWYQQALGQGPQFIFQYYREEENGRGNFPPRFSGLQFPNYSSELNVNALELDDSALYLCASSNGGGGNQPQHFGDGTRLSIL.

CDR3 DNA: TGTGCCAGCAGTTTACAGGGTGACTATGGCTACACCTTC. The encoded protein is CASSLQGDYGYTF. The chain links TRBV6-5 to TRBJ1-2, with a tentative D call TRBD1 (6 bases). The germline V and J ends were trimmed by 4 bases and 3 bases, with 9 bases remaining between them. Looked up from germline, CDR1 is MNHEY and CDR2 is SVGAGI. The CDR3 is made up of 13 amino acids.

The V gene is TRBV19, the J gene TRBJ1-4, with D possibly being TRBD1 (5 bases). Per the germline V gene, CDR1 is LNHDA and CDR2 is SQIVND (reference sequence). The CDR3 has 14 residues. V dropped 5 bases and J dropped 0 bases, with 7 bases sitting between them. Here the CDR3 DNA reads TGTGCCAGTAGTCCGACAGCAACTAATGAAAAACTGTTTTTT. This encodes CASSPTATNEKLFF.

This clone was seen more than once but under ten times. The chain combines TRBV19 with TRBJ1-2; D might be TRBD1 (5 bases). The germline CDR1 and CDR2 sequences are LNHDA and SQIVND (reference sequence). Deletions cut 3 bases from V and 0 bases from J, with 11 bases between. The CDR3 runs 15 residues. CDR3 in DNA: TGTGCCAGTAGTATCCGCGGGGACCCTAACTATGGCTACACCTTC. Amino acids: CASSIRGDPNYGYTF.

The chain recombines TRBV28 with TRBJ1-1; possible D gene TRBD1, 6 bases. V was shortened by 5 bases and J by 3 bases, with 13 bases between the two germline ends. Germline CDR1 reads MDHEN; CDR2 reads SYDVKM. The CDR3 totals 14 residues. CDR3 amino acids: CASSPHRAYTEAFF. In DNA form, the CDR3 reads TGTGCCAGCAGTCCCCACAGGGCCTACACTGAAGCTTTCTTT.

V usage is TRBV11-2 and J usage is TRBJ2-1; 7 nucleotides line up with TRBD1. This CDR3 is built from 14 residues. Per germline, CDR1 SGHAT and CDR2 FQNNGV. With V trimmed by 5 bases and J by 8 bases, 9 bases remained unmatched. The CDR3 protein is CASSQQTGRDEQFF. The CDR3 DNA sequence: TGTGCCAGCAGCCAGCAGACAGGGCGGGATGAGCAGTTCTTC.

The CDR3 region has the DNA TGTGCCAGCAGCGTAGAAGGGACATTCTACGAGCAGTACTTC. Translating it yields CASSVEGTFYEQYF. The chain carries TRBV9 and TRBJ2-7, with D possibly TRBD1 on 6 matching bases. Trimming shortened V by 0 bases and J by 3 bases, and 10 bases separated the two germline ends. Germline CDR1 and CDR2: SGDLS and YYNGEE. The CDR3 loop spans 14 amino acids.

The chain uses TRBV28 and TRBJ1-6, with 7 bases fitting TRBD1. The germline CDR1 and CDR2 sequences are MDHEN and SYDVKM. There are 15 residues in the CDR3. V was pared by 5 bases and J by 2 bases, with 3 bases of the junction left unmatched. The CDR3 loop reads CASSQDRAYNSPLHF. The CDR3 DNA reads TGTGCCAGCAGTCAAGACAGGGCCTATAATTCACCCCTCCACTTT.

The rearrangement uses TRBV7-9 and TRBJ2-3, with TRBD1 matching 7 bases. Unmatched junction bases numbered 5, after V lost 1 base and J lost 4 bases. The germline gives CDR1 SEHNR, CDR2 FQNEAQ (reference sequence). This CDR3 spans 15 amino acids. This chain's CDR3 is CASSLGDRGADTQYF. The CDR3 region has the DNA TGTGCCAGCAGCTTAGGGGACAGAGGCGCAGATACGCAGTATTTT.